Each of the 8 T cell receptor beta chains below was sequenced from the same sample in a study of shared clonotypes between healthy human individuals. TCRdb's table, derived via immunoSEQ multiplex PCR, lists solely in-frame clones and lacks some. The sample holds hundreds of thousands of clones, about 74% seen once. The sequenced sample was memory CD4+ T cells sorted from blood. The subset was: CD45RA-negative fraction. Receptor source: a woman in her twenties or thirties in good health.

As for this clone: Other nucleotide sequences in the sample specify the same CDR3. V gene TRBV5-1 combines with J gene TRBJ2-5; no clear D. Per germline, CDR1 SGHRS and CDR2 YFSETQ. The ends were cut back, 4 bases at V and 4 bases at J, with 8 bases in the middle. The CDR3 is made up of 12 amino acids. For the CDR3, the DNA is TGCGCCAGCAGCAGTTCTGGAGAGACCCAGTACTTC. Residues: CASSSSGETQYF.

The chain uses TRBV7-2 and TRBJ2-3; weak D call: TRBD1 (6 bases). V was cut by 5 bases and J by 4 bases, with 19 bases left in between. The CDR3 covers 16 residues. CDR1 SGHTA and CDR2 FQGNSA come from the germline V gene. The CDR3 DNA follows: TGTGCCAGCAGCATCAACAGGGCATTCGGGGCAGATACGCAGTATTTT. Translating it yields CASSINRAFGADTQYF.

This clone appeared a few times. The chain joins TRBV2 to TRBJ1-4, with 8 bases lining up with TRBD1. This CDR3 is built from 16 residues. The germline CDR1 and CDR2 sequences are SNHLY and FYNNEI. The V gene end was trimmed by 9 bases and the J gene end by 8 bases; junction bases not matched to a gene: 17. Here the CDR3 reads CASSLPRGRGNEKLFF. The CDR3 DNA reads as TGTGCCAGTTCTTTACCCAGGGGGCGCGGAAACGAAAAACTGTTTTTT.

This sequence joins TRBV19 and TRBJ1-3; 7 nucleotides match TRBD1. Looked up from germline, CDR1 is LNHDA and CDR2 is SQIVND (reference sequence). After removal of 4 bases from V and 4 bases from J, the junction contained 7 bases not matched to a gene. The CDR3 length is 15 residues. This CDR3 reads CASSTATGVGNTIYF. The CDR3 region has the DNA TGTGCCAGTAGTACCGCCACAGGGGTCGGAAACACCATATATTTT. Full variable domain (rest looked up from reference TRBV19 and TRBJ1-3): DGGITQSPKYLFRKEGQNVTLSCEQNLNHDAMYWYRQDPGQGLRLIYYSQIVNDFQKGDIAEGYSVSREKKESFPLTVTSAQKNPTAFYLCASSTATGVGNTIYFGEGSWLTVV.

The chain couples TRBV6-5 to TRBJ2-2; D could derive from TRBD1 or TRBD2 (6 bases each). Germline assignment: CDR1 MNHEY and CDR2 SVGAGI. There are 14 residues in the CDR3. The V end lost 7 bases, the J end lost 6 bases, and 15 bases lay between the germline ends. The CDR3 loop is CASTRYGGSGELFF. Written as DNA, the CDR3 is TGTGCCAGCACCCGCTACGGGGGCTCCGGGGAGCTGTTTTTT.

The V gene is TRBV2, the J gene TRBJ2-1, with D hard to call. Trimming took off 8 bases at V and 3 bases at J, with 17 bases between the two ends. This CDR3 contains 15 residues. The germline gives CDR1 SNHLY, CDR2 FYNNEI. CDR3 amino acids: CASYRPSSLYNEQFF. The CDR3 DNA reads as TGTGCCAGCTATAGACCATCCTCCCTCTACAATGAGCAGTTCTTC.

The chain joins TRBV5-1 to TRBJ2-6; 9 nucleotides align to TRBD1. J was trimmed by 0 bases and V by 2 bases; bases with no gene match: 3. The CDR3 loop spans 17 amino acids. Germline V gene lookup returns CDR1 SGHRS and CDR2 YFSETQ. The CDR3 DNA reads TGCGCCAGCAGCTTCTTGACAGGGGGCTCTGGGGCCAACGTCCTGACTTTC. Amino acid sequence: CASSFLTGGSGANVLTF.

The V gene is TRBV19, the J gene TRBJ1-5; no clear D gene. The germline CDR1 and CDR2 sequences are LNHDA and SQIVND (reference sequence). CDR3 length: 13 residues. The V end lost 4 bases, the J end lost 1 base, and 5 bases lay between the germline ends. CDR3 DNA: TGTGCCAGTAGTAGTCCGAGCAATCAGCCCCAGCATTTT. Its protein is CASSSPSNQPQHF.